These 9 T cell receptor beta chains were sequenced from one sample in a study of blood T cell repertoires in COVID-19. Assay: immunoSEQ multiplex PCR; the TCRdb copy retains only in-frame clones and omits some. The sample yields 180,000 or so clones, approximately 86% seen once. Specimen: peripheral blood. These receptors all stem from a man in his 70s with acute or convalescent COVID-19.

The CDR3 region has the DNA TGTGCCATCAGTGAGACCCGAGAGGGGGTTGAAGCTTTCTTT. Its protein product is CAISETREGVEAFF. The chain couples TRBV10-3 to TRBJ1-1; weak D call: TRBD1 (6 bases). Germline lookup yields CDR1 ENHRY and CDR2 SYGVKD. This CDR3 is built from 14 residues. Trimming pared 2 bases from V and 7 bases from J, leaving 14 bases between.

This clone was observed a few times. The chain joins TRBV5-5 to TRBJ1-6; D remains ambiguous. Germline CDR1 and CDR2: SGHKS and YYEKEE (reference sequence). The length of the CDR3 is 14 residues. Trimming left V 2 bases short and J 2 bases short, with 5 bases between. The CDR3 sequence: CASSLLPYNSPLHF. The CDR3 region has the DNA TGTGCCAGCAGCTTACTACCCTATAATTCACCCCTCCACTTT.

The V gene is TRBV10-1, the J gene TRBJ2-7; TRBD2 is a possible D gene (5 bases). V was clipped by 6 bases and J by 1 base, with 10 bases between them. CDR1 and CDR2 from the germline V gene are WNHNN and SYGVQD (reference sequence). This CDR3 has 13 residues. CDR3 DNA sequence: TGCGCCAGCAGCGGACTGAGGTCCTACGAGCAGTACTTC. Its translation is CASSGLRSYEQYF.

Here the CDR3 DNA reads TGTGCCAGCAGCCACCGCGGGAAGACCTACAATGAGCAGTTCTTC. It encodes CASSHRGKTYNEQFF. The V call is TRBV7-9, the J call TRBJ2-1; D is perhaps TRBD2 (6 bases). CDR1 SEHNR and CDR2 FQNEAQ come from the germline V gene (reference sequence). V lost 5 bases, J lost 2 bases, and 13 bases lay in between. CDR3 length equals 15 residues. The variable domain in full, completed from reference TRBV7-9 and TRBJ2-1, reads DTGVSQNPRHKITKRGQNVTFRCDPISEHNRLYWYRQTLGQGPEFLTYFQNEAQLEKSRLLSDRFSAERPKGSFSTLEIQRTEQGDSAMYLCASSHRGKTYNEQFFGPGTRLTVL.

The V call is TRBV28, the J call TRBJ1-1; TRBD1 matches at 7 bases. CDR1 MDHEN and CDR2 SYDVKM come from the germline V gene. CDR3 length: 15 amino acids. V was clipped by 7 bases and J by 4 bases; unmatched bases: 12. In DNA form, the CDR3 reads TGTGCCAGCACCACACTCGCAGGGGGGAGCACTGAAGCTTTCTTT. Translation: CASTTLAGGSTEAFF. Filled out from reference TRBV28 and TRBJ1-1, the complete variable domain reads DVKVTQSSRYLVKRTGEKVFLECVQDMDHENMFWYRQDPGLGLRLIYFSYDVKMKEKGDIPEGYSVSREKKERFSLILESASTNQTSMYLCASTTLAGGSTEAFFGQGTRLTVV.

In this sample, this clone turned up once. The CDR3 nucleotides read TGTGCCAGCGGACAACTAGCGTCTCATGAGCAGTTCTTC. Protein sequence: CASGQLASHEQFF. The chain is built from TRBV27 and TRBJ2-1, with 7 bases that match TRBD2. Germline V gene lookup returns CDR1 MNHEY and CDR2 SMNVEV (reference sequence). V was clipped by 8 bases and J by 8 bases; unmatched bases: 9. This CDR3 has 13 residues.

The chain joins TRBV5-8 to TRBJ1-5, with 7 bases identical to TRBD1. The CDR3 spans 15 residues. Unmatched junction bases numbered 9, after V lost 5 bases and J lost 4 bases. Per the germline V gene, CDR1 is SGHTS and CDR2 is YDEGEE. CDR3: CASSLIGGRNQPQHF. The CDR3 nucleotides are TGTGCCAGCAGTCTAATAGGGGGCCGGAATCAGCCCCAGCATTTT.

This chain links TRBV2 with TRBJ2-1; the match to TRBD2 covers 15 bases. CDR1 and CDR2 (germline): SNHLY, FYNNEI. Losses at the gene ends were 1 base for V and 7 bases for J; bases not matched to a gene: 5. CDR3 length: 17 amino acids. CDR3 in amino acids: CASSEGTSGRALNEQFF. CDR3 DNA: TGTGCCAGCAGTGAAGGGACTAGCGGGAGGGCACTTAATGAGCAGTTCTTC.

The V call is TRBV7-2, the J call TRBJ1-1; perhaps TRBD1 as D (5 bases). The ends were cut back, 6 bases at V and 2 bases at J, with 13 bases in the middle. Germline V lookup: CDR1 SGHTA, CDR2 FQGNSA. The CDR3 has 14 amino acids. The DNA for the CDR3 is TGTGCCAGCAGGTGGGACTCTACTAACACTGAAGCTTTCTTT. Its translation: CASRWDSTNTEAFF. Full variable domain (remainder filled in from reference TRBV7-2 and TRBJ1-1): GAGVSQSPSNKVTEKGKDVELRCDPISGHTALYWYRQSLGQGLEFLIYFQGNSAPDKSGLPSDRFSAERTGGSVSTLTIQRTQQEDSAVYLCASRWDSTNTEAFFGQGTRLTVV.